Shown below are 16 T cell receptor beta chains from a single sample sequenced in a study of blood T cell repertoires in COVID-19. Libraries were prepared by immunoSEQ multiplex PCR; TCRdb keeps only in-frame clonotypes and omits some of them. This table holds roughly 76,000 clones, around 87% found once. Sequencing was carried out using peripheral blood. The receptors come from a woman between 18 and 30 years old with acute or convalescent COVID-19.

This clone came up once. The genes are TRBV28 and TRBJ1-5; the match to TRBD1 covers 7 bases. V lost 5 bases to trimming and J lost 0 bases; unmatched junction nucleotides: 16. The germline V gene encodes CDR1 MDHEN and CDR2 SYDVKM. This CDR3 has 19 residues. CDR3 sequence: CASSPWDSQNIYSNQPQHF. CDR3 in DNA: TGTGCCAGCAGTCCTTGGGACAGCCAAAACATCTATAGCAATCAGCCCCAGCATTTT.

This sequence joins TRBV11-2 and TRBJ1-1, with TRBD1 identical over 8 bases. Germline V lookup: CDR1 SGHAT, CDR2 FQNNGV. V lost 4 bases to trimming and J lost 4 bases; unmatched junction nucleotides: 11. The CDR3 spans 16 residues. The CDR3 DNA is TGTGCCAGCAGCTCCAATGGGCAGGGGGCGGGCACTGAAGCTTTCTTT. Translated, it gives CASSSNGQGAGTEAFF.

This clone came up once. The chain combines TRBV4-3 with TRBJ2-7; D is undetermined. This CDR3 is built from 13 residues. V was clipped by 4 bases and J by 1 base, with 8 bases between them. Germline CDR1 reads LGHNA; CDR2 reads YSLEER. The CDR3 region is CASSPFLSYEQYF. In DNA form, the CDR3 reads TGCGCCAGCAGCCCCTTCCTGTCCTACGAGCAGTACTTC.

The V and J genes are TRBV30 and TRBJ1-2; the match to TRBD1 covers 10 bases. Germline V CDR1 and CDR2: GTSNPN, SVGIG (reference sequence). The CDR3 has 12 residues. With V trimmed by 7 bases and J by 6 bases, 5 bases remained unmatched. The CDR3 DNA reads TGTGCCTCCCGGGACAGGGGTCATGGCTACACCTTC. Translated, it gives CASRDRGHGYTF.

The chain couples TRBV9 to TRBJ2-1; the D is unclear. This CDR3 contains 15 residues. The V and J ends lost 4 bases and 6 bases respectively, with 17 bases between them. Germline V gives CDR1 SGDLS, CDR2 YYNGEE. CDR3 DNA: TGTGCCAGCAGCTCCCGAGCACGAGGAATCAATGAGCAGTTCTTC. It is translated as CASSSRARGINEQFF.

This chain uses TRBV6-5 with TRBJ1-3, with TRBD1 matching over 7 bases. Germline values: CDR1 MNHEY, CDR2 SVGAGI. V lost 6 bases and J lost 3; bases outside the gene matches: 8. This CDR3 spans 15 amino acids. CDR3 region: CASRPRDSGGNTIYF. The CDR3 region has the DNA TGTGCCAGCAGACCCCGGGACAGTGGTGGAAACACCATATATTTT.

This clone occurred a few times. The chain links TRBV18 to TRBJ1-1; D is ambiguous. Germline V gene data show CDR1 as KGHSH and CDR2 as LQKENI. Trimming removed 5 bases at V and 0 bases at J, with 7 bases between. The CDR3 is 13 residues long. The CDR3 nucleotides read TGTGCCAGCTCATACGACATGAACACTGAAGCTTTCTTT. Translation: CASSYDMNTEAFF.

The V call is TRBV11-2, the J call TRBJ1-2; D gene uncertain. Between the trimmed V and J ends, which lost 1 base and 3 bases, there was a span of 6 bases. CDR1 is SGHAT, CDR2 FQNNGV, per germline. The CDR3 extends over 13 amino acids. The CDR3 DNA is TGTGCCAGCAGCTTAGGTCTCGACTATGGCTACACCTTC. Its protein product is CASSLGLDYGYTF.

Only one count was recorded for this clone. J is TRBJ2-7 and V is TRBV11-2; D is undetermined. Deletions cut 6 bases from V and 3 bases from J, with 6 bases between. Germline V CDR1 and CDR2: SGHAT, FQNNGV. The CDR3 loop spans 11 amino acids. The CDR3 sequence is CASSGDYEQYF. CDR3 DNA: TGTGCCAGCAGTGGAGACTACGAGCAGTACTTC.

The CDR3 is CASSSRPGGLFF. The CDR3 region has the DNA TGTGCCAGCAGTTCCCGTCCCGGGGGTCTGTTCTTC. The genes are TRBV6-2 or TRBV6-3 and TRBJ2-1; D is possibly TRBD2 (6 bases). Germline V lookup: CDR1 MNHEY, CDR2 SVGEGT. The CDR3 has 12 amino acids. V was clipped by 4 bases and J by 15 bases, with 16 bases between them.

There are a few counts of this clone. This chain links TRBV7-9 with TRBJ2-7; D uncertain. V dropped 5 bases and J dropped 6 bases, with 14 bases sitting between them. The CDR3 totals 13 residues. Germline loops: CDR1 SEHNR, CDR2 FQNEAQ (reference sequence). The CDR3 nucleotides read TGTGCCAGCAGCGCCCCGTCGAACATCGAGCAGTACTTC. Encoded protein: CASSAPSNIEQYF.

Written as DNA, the CDR3 is TGTGCCAGTAGTATAGGGACTAGCGCAGATACGCAGTATTTT. This codes for CASSIGTSADTQYF. The chain carries TRBV19 and TRBJ2-3; 9 bases are shared with TRBD2. With V trimmed by 1 base and J by 4 bases, 0 bases remained unmatched. Germline CDR1 and CDR2: LNHDA and SQIVND (reference sequence). The CDR3 extends over 14 amino acids.

The CDR3 sequence: CASSYSRTDEKLFF. The CDR3 nucleotides read TGTGCCAGCAGTTACTCGCGAACAGATGAAAAACTGTTTTTT. The chain has TRBV6-6 and TRBJ1-4; D is ambiguous. Trimming left V 0 bases short and J 6 bases short, with 8 bases between. Per the germline V gene, CDR1 is MNHNY and CDR2 is SVGAGI (reference sequence). The CDR3 consists of 14 residues.

The genes are TRBV28 and TRBJ2-7; perhaps TRBD2 as D (6 bases). The CDR3 loop spans 15 amino acids. From germline, CDR1 is MDHEN and CDR2 SYDVKM. With 1 base removed from V and 3 bases from J, the gap between germline ends came to 13 bases. The CDR3 here is CASSLYRGGNYEQYF. CDR3 nucleotide sequence: TGTGCCAGCAGTTTATACCGGGGAGGTAACTACGAGCAGTACTTC.

The chain links TRBV3-1 (or the pseudogene TRBV3-2) to TRBJ2-5, with TRBD2 matching 14 bases. Trimming at V came to 0 bases and at J to 6 bases, leaving 9 bases not matched to a gene. CDR3 length equals 18 residues. CDR1 and CDR2 (germline): LGHDT, YNNKEL (reference sequence). The CDR3 loop reads CASSQDFSGTSGRKTQYF. CDR3 nucleotides: TGTGCCAGCAGCCAAGACTTTTCCGGGACTAGCGGGAGAAAGACCCAGTACTTC.

The chain recombines TRBV5-1 with TRBJ2-1, with TRBD2 identical over 9 bases. V was pared by 0 bases and J by 9 bases, with 7 bases of the junction left unmatched. The germline V gene has CDR1 SGHRS and CDR2 YFSETQ. This CDR3 has 15 amino acids. CDR3 DNA sequence: TGCGCCAGCAGCTTGGCCCTGGCGGGGGGGAGTGAGCAGTTCTTC. Translated: CASSLALAGGSEQFF. Full variable domain (remainder filled in from reference TRBV5-1 and TRBJ2-1): KAGVTQTPRYLIKTRGQQVTLSCSPISGHRSVSWYQQTPGQGLQFLFEYFSETQRNKGNFPGRFSGRQFSNSRSEMNVSTLELGDSALYLCASSLALAGGSEQFFGPGTRLTVL.